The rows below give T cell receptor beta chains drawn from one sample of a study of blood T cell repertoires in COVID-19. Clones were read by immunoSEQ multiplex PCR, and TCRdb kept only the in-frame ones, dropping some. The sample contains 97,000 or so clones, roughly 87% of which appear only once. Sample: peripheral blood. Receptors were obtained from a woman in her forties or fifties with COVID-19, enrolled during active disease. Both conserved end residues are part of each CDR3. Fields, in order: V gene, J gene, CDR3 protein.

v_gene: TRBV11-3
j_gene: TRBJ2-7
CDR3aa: CASSLESQGMRSYEQYF

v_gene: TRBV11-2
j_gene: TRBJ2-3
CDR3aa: CASSLGSLAGITDTQYF

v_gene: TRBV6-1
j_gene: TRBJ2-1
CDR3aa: CASSEASAGGPVSLFF

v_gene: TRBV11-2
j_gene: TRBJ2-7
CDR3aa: CASSLWGLAGDYEQYF

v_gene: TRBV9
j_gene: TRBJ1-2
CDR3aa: CASSAHTSATGGWGYTF

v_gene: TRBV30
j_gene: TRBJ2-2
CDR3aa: CAWSVIQGGGELFF

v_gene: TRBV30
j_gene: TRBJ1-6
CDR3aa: CAWSVLTGINSPLHF

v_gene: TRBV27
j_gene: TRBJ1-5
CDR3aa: CAPPLRGAGDSNQPQHF

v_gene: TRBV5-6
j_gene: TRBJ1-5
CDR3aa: CASSRGGSRQPQHF

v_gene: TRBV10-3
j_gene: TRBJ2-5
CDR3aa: CAISEGGSAQETQYF

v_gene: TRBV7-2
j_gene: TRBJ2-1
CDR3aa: CASSLLGGSMNNEQFF

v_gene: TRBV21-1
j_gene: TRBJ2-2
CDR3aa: CASSKRQGQTSGLTGELFF

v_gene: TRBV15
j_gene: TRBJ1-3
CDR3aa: CATSRVPPRAGNTIYF

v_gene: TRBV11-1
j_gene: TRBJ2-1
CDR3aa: CASSSHGQYNEQFF

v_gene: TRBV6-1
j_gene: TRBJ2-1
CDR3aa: CASSEKGQGVNEQFF

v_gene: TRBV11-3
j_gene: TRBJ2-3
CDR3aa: CASSSAGLEGDTQYF

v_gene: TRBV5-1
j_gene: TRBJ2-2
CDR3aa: CASSLWIGGGDTGELFF

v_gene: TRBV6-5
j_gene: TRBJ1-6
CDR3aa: CASSYSGGTANSPLHF

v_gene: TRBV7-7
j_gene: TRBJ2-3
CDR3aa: CASSLIWGGGGTEVSTDTQYF

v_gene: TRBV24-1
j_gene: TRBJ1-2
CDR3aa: CATSDSGQGYGGRTF

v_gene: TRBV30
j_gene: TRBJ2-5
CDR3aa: CAWSPPELEGETQYF

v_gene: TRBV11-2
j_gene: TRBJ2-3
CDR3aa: CASSFTPGTSGFKGDTQYF

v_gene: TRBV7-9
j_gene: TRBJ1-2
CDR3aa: CASSLGVRQGGYTF

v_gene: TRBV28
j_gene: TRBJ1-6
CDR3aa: CASSPPVVGGESPLHF

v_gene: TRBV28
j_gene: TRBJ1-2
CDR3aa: CASATGGDGYTF

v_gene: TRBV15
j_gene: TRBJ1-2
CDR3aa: CATSRGQGYGYTF

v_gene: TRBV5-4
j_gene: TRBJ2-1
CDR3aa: CASSLAGRNEQFF

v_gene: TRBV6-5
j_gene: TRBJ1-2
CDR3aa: CASSYGPQGDYGYTF

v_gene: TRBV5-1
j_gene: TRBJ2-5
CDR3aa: CASSQRQGTETQYF

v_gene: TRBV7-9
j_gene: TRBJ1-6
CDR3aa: CASSLQEGDSPLHF

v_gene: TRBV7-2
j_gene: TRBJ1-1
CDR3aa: CASSLRYPGQGRTEAFF

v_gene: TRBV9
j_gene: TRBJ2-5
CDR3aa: CASSVGVNQETQYF

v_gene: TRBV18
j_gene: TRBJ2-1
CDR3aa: CASSPGLVYEQFF

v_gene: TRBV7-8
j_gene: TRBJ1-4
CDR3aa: CASSRTGGLGSEKLFF

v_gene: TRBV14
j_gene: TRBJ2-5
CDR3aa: CASSPRQGQGTQYF

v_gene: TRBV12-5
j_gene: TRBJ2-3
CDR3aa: CASGQPLGLGSRGRADTQYF

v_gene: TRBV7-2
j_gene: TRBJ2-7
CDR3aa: CASSTPTGRYEQYF

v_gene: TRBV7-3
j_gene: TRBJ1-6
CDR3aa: CASSSGQGQSPLHF

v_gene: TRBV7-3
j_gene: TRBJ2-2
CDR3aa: CASSPRTSGGELFF

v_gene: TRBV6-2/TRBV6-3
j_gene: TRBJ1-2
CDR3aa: CASSPGQGTYGYTF

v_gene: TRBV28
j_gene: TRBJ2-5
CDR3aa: CASSPKGWEREETQYF

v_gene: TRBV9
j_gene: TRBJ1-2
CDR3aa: CASSVGGDSYGYTF

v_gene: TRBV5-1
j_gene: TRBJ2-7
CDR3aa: CASSTTSGAYEQYF

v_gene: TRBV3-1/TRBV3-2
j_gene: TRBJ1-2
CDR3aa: CASSQEVPFDRSYGYTF

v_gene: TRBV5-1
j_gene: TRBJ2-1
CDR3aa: CASSIRDNEQFF

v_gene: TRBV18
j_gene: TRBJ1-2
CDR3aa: CASSPRTGIEYGYTF

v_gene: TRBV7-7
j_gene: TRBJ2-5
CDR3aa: CASSLRLAGGKETQYF

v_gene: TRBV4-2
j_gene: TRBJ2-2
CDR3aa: CATWAGGAPGELFF

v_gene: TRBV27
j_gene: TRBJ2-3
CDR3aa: CASSLSENTDTQYF

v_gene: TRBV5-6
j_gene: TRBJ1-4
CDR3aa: CASSLLRGGIGTNEKLFF

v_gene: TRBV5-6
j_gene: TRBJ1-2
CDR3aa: CASSWGDSYGYTF

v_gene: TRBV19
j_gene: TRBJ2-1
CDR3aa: CASSRGTGGEDEQFF

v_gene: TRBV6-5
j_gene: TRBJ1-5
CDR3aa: CASSPQGFQPQHF

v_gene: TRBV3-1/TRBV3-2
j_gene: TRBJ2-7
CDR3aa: CASSQGLAGSGYEQYF

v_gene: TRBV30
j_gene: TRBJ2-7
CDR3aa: CAWSKVEKTYEQYF

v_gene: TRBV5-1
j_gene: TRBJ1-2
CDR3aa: CASSSRDNNYGYTF

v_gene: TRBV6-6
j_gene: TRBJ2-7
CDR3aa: CASTPRGTGGYEQYF

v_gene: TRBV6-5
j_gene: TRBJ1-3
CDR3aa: CASSSTGEGNTIYF

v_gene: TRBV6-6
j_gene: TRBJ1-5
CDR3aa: CASSFLRNQPQHF